What follows are 20 T cell receptor beta chains derived from one specimen sequenced in a study of cytotoxic CD8 clonotypes in ibrutinib-treated CLL. Data came from immunoSEQ multiplex PCR; TCRdb stores just in-frame clones and leaves some out. The sample includes just under 70,000 clones, around 65% of them seen just once. The material sequenced was PBMCs, taken after 12 months of ibrutinib treatment. The receptors originated from a human donor with chronic lymphocytic leukemia.

The CDR3 DNA follows: TGTGCCAGCAGTGTTGGGGTCATCCTCGAGCAGTACTTC. It codes for CASSVGVILEQYF. The chain uses TRBV2 and TRBJ2-7; D remains ambiguous. Trimming stripped 4 bases from V and 6 bases from J, with 13 bases between. The CDR3 sequence is 13 residues long. Germline V gene sequence: CDR1 SNHLY, CDR2 FYNNEI.

This chain connects TRBV7-3 to TRBJ1-4; D not certain. Germline V gene sequence: CDR1 SGHTA, CDR2 FQGTGA. The germline V and J ends were trimmed by 0 bases and 4 bases, with 9 bases remaining between them. The CDR3 is 15 residues long. CDR3 nucleotide sequence: TGTGCCAGCAGCTTAACGGGGTCTGATAATGAAAAACTGTTTTTT. Translated, it gives CASSLTGSDNEKLFF.

V is TRBV12-5 and J is TRBJ2-5; no clear D gene. Per the germline V gene, CDR1 is LGHNT and CDR2 is FRNRAP. V lost 3 bases to trimming and J lost 7 bases, with 12 bases between them. This CDR3 has 13 residues. Written as DNA, the CDR3 is TGTGCTAGTGGTTTCTTGGGAACTGGGACCCAGTACTTC. It specifies CASGFLGTGTQYF.

The V and J genes are TRBV19 and TRBJ2-7, with a possible D match to TRBD1 (6 bases). V was cut by 1 base and J by 2 bases, with 15 bases left in between. This CDR3 has 16 amino acids. Germline V gene sequence: CDR1 LNHDA, CDR2 SQIVND (reference sequence). The DNA for the CDR3 is TGTGCCAGTAGTATAGGAAGGACAGCCAGAACCTACGAGCAGTACTTC. This encodes CASSIGRTARTYEQYF.

This rearrangement joins TRBV12-5 to TRBJ1-6; D not resolved. The germline V gene has CDR1 LGHNT and CDR2 FRNRAP. The CDR3 loop spans 14 amino acids. Between the trimmed V and J ends, which lost 5 bases and 6 bases, there was a span of 11 bases. In nucleotides, the CDR3 is TGTGCTAGTGGTACCATTGAACCTAATTCACCCCTCCACTTT. It yields the protein CASGTIEPNSPLHF.

The rearrangement uses TRBV2 and TRBJ2-7, with D unresolved. This CDR3 spans 11 amino acids. V was clipped by 8 bases and J by 0 bases, with 5 bases between them. Germline-derived CDR1 and CDR2 are SNHLY and FYNNEI. The DNA of the CDR3 is TGTGCCAGCGGGGACTCCTACGAGCAGTACTTC. This codes for CASGDSYEQYF.

This clone was seen more than once but under ten times. V and J are TRBV7-9 and TRBJ1-1; D is ambiguous. The CDR3 covers 14 residues. The germline V gene has CDR1 SEHNR and CDR2 FQNEAQ (reference sequence). The V end was cut by 8 bases, the J end by 5 bases, with 18 bases between. Written as DNA, the CDR3 is TGTGCCAGCCCATTAAACGGGCTAGGTACTGAAGCTTTCTTT. It yields the protein CASPLNGLGTEAFF.

The chain combines TRBV6-1 with TRBJ1-1; possible D gene TRBD1, 6 bases. The germline V gene has CDR1 MNHNS and CDR2 SASEGT. The V gene lost 4 bases and the J gene lost 1 base, with 10 bases spanning the gap. This CDR3 is built from 14 residues. The CDR3 sequence is CASSVRQENTEAFF. The CDR3 DNA follows: TGTGCCAGCAGTGTTAGACAGGAGAACACTGAAGCTTTCTTT.

In this sample, this clone turned up once. The genes are TRBV30 and TRBJ2-1; 14 bases align to TRBD2. Germline V gene lookup returns CDR1 GTSNPN and CDR2 SVGIG (reference sequence). V shed 4 bases and J 15 bases; nucleotides not matched to a gene: 8. This CDR3 comprises 13 residues. CDR3 nucleotide sequence: TGTGCCTGGACCCAGGGGACTAGCGGGGGTAGGTTCTTC. Translation gives CAWTQGTSGGRFF.

This sequence joins TRBV7-8 and TRBJ2-5; D not resolved. Germline values: CDR1 SGHVS, CDR2 FQNEAQ. Trimming cost V 5 bases and J 11 bases, with 30 bases left between them. CDR3 size: 17 residues. The CDR3 DNA is TGTGCCAGCAGCCCGAACAATTTGGGCTCTCTCTTCGACGAACAGTACTTC. This sequence encodes CASSPNNLGSLFDEQYF.

This clone was detected only a few times. This chain's CDR3 is CASSSQVSGEQYF. The CDR3 bases are TGTGCCAGCAGCAGTCAAGTTAGCGGCGAGCAGTACTTC. The chain combines TRBV6-4 with TRBJ2-7, with D possibly being TRBD2 (6 bases). With 6 bases removed from V and 6 bases from J, the gap between germline ends came to 15 bases. The CDR3 has 13 amino acids. Germline V gives CDR1 MRHNA, CDR2 SNTAGT.

The chain carries TRBV28 and TRBJ2-6; D gene uncertain. Trimming pared 2 bases from V and 0 bases from J, leaving 8 bases between. Germline loops: CDR1 MDHEN, CDR2 SYDVKM. The CDR3 totals 16 residues. CDR3: CASSLGLGSGANVLTF. The CDR3 DNA is TGTGCCAGCAGTTTAGGGCTAGGCTCTGGGGCCAACGTCCTGACTTTC. Full variable domain (outside the CDR3, taken from reference TRBV28 and TRBJ2-6): DVKVTQSSRYLVKRTGEKVFLECVQDMDHENMFWYRQDPGLGLRLIYFSYDVKMKEKGDIPEGYSVSREKKERFSLILESASTNQTSMYLCASSLGLGSGANVLTFGAGSRLTVL.

This clone was seen a handful of times. CDR3 in DNA: TGTGCCAGCAGTTCCCGCAGGGGGCATGGCTACACCTTC. Its protein is CASSSRRGHGYTF. The V gene is TRBV27, the J gene TRBJ1-2; 8 positions agree with TRBD1. Germline CDR1 MNHEY, CDR2 SMNVEV (reference sequence). The CDR3 totals 13 residues. Trimming took 4 bases from V and 6 from J; bases not matched to a gene: 4.

V is TRBV6-1 and J is TRBJ1-3; D not certain. The germline gives CDR1 MNHNS, CDR2 SASEGT. Trimming stripped 7 bases from V and 0 bases from J, with 10 bases between. The length of the CDR3 is 14 residues. The CDR3 is CASMTDHSGNTIYF. In DNA form, the CDR3 reads TGTGCCAGCATGACGGACCACTCTGGAAACACCATATATTTT.

The genes are TRBV27 and TRBJ1-2; weak D call: TRBD1 (6 bases). Germline CDR1 and CDR2: MNHEY and SMNVEV (reference sequence). The CDR3 has 16 amino acids. V gave up 4 bases and J gave up 3 bases, with 18 bases separating them. CDR3 sequence (DNA): TGTGCCAGCAGTTACACTAGCGCCGGGACATACTATGGCTACACCTTC. It specifies CASSYTSAGTYYGYTF.

The sample holds a few counts of this clone. The J gene is TRBJ1-4, the V gene TRBV4-1, with D unresolved. The V gene lost 5 bases and the J gene lost 0 bases, with 10 bases spanning the gap. The CDR3 runs 15 residues. Germline V gene data show CDR1 as MGHRA and CDR2 as YSYEKL. DNA for the CDR3: TGCGCCAGCAGCTCCCTAGGCGCAACTAATGAAAAACTGTTTTTT. Translating it yields CASSSLGATNEKLFF.

The chain combines TRBV10-3 with TRBJ1-6, with D possibly TRBD1 on 6 matching bases. With 5 bases removed from V and 7 bases from J, the gap between germline ends came to 21 bases. The CDR3 consists of 17 residues. Per germline, CDR1 ENHRY and CDR2 SYGVKD. For the CDR3, the DNA is TGTGCCATCAGTCCCGGAGGGGGGGCGAGTACAAATTCACCCCTCCACTTT. This translates into CAISPGGGASTNSPLHF.

The V gene is TRBV5-6, the J gene TRBJ2-3; 7 nucleotides match TRBD2. Germline values: CDR1 SGHDT, CDR2 YYEEEE. V lost 3 bases, J lost 2 bases, and 9 bases stayed unmatched. The CDR3 runs 16 residues. CDR3 in amino acids: CASSSRAGTLTDTQYF. In nucleotides, the CDR3 is TGTGCCAGCAGCTCAAGAGCGGGGACCCTCACAGATACGCAGTATTTT. The complete variable domain, with remaining parts taken from reference TRBV5-6 and TRBJ2-3, reads DAGVTQSPTHLIKTRGQQVTLRCSPKSGHDTVSWYQQALGQGPQFIFQYYEEEERQRGNFPDRFSGHQFPNYSSELNVNALLLGDSALYLCASSSRAGTLTDTQYFGPGTRLTVL.

Only a few counts were recorded for this clone. The chain carries TRBV27 and TRBJ1-2, with D possibly matching TRBD1 (5 bases). The CDR3 is 18 residues long. CDR1 and CDR2 (germline): MNHEY, SMNVEV (reference sequence). Trimming cost V 2 bases and J 3 bases, with 22 bases left between them. CDR3 amino acids: CASSLRAQRGSAHYGYTF. CDR3 sequence (DNA): TGTGCCAGCAGTTTACGGGCCCAAAGGGGTTCAGCCCACTATGGCTACACCTTC.

The chain combines TRBV5-1 with TRBJ1-1; tentatively, D is TRBD1 (5 bases). CDR1 is SGHRS, CDR2 YFSETQ, per germline. Deletions cut 1 base from V and 1 base from J, with 17 bases between. The CDR3 length is 17 residues. CDR3 nucleotide sequence: TGCGCCAGCAGCTTGCTGGGGTCAGGGTGGGGGAACACTGAAGCTTTCTTT. Protein sequence: CASSLLGSGWGNTEAFF.